These 5 T cell receptor beta chains originate from one sample sequenced in a study of neurological immune-mediated disorders. One entry per CDR3 protein results from TCRdb running MiXCR on the 5' RACE reads. Found here are 20,000 to 25,000 distinct CDR3 sequences, 15% of them singletons; the top ten hold about 15%. Material: PBMCs. The receptors were gathered from a female donor with HTLV-1-associated myelopathy (HAM/TSP).

This clonotype was seen many times. V and J are TRBV4-1 and TRBJ1-4; weak D call: TRBD1 (5 bases). CDR3 length: 15 residues. The germline CDR1 and CDR2 sequences are MGHRA and YSYEKL. Trimming pared 0 bases from V and 10 bases from J, leaving 15 bases between. In DNA form, the CDR3 reads TGCGCCAGCAGCCAAGACAGGGATTATAGGAGAAAACTGTTTTTT. This translates into CASSQDRDYRRKLFF.

This clonotype came up many times. Here the CDR3 DNA reads TGTGCCAGCAGTTTAAGACAGGATAGCAATCAGCCCCAGCATTTT. It specifies CASSLRQDSNQPQHF. The chain is built from TRBV6-5 and TRBJ1-5, with D maybe TRBD1 (6 bases). The CDR3 covers 15 residues. Per germline, CDR1 MNHEY and CDR2 SVGAGI. Trimming removed 4 bases from V and 0 bases from J, with 10 bases in between.

In this sample, this clonotype turned up many times. V is TRBV20-1 and J is TRBJ2-1, with 9 bases identical to TRBD2. V shed 3 bases and J 4 bases; nucleotides not matched to a gene: 13. Germline V gene sequence: CDR1 DFQATT, CDR2 SNEGSKA (reference sequence). This CDR3 spans 17 amino acids. This CDR3 reads CSASQVPSGATYNEQFF. In DNA form, the CDR3 reads TGCAGTGCTAGCCAGGTTCCTAGCGGGGCGACGTACAATGAGCAGTTCTTC.

This clonotype was detected many times. The genes are TRBV20-1 and TRBJ2-7, with D hard to call. Germline values: CDR1 DFQATT, CDR2 SNEGSKA (reference sequence). Trimming pared 2 bases from V and 5 bases from J, leaving 16 bases between. The CDR3 sequence is 14 residues long. This CDR3 is CSARSRFRNDEQYF. The CDR3 DNA reads TGCAGTGCTAGAAGTCGGTTTAGGAATGACGAGCAGTACTTC.

In this sample, this clonotype turned up many times. The V and J genes are TRBV6-2 or TRBV6-3 and TRBJ2-2; no clear D gene. The V and J ends lost 1 base and 1 base respectively, with 7 bases between them. Looked up from germline, CDR1 is MNHEY and CDR2 is SVGEGT. This CDR3 comprises 15 residues. CDR3 DNA sequence: TGTGCCAGCAGTTACTTTACCGGGAACACCGGGGAGCTGTTTTTT. Protein: CASSYFTGNTGELFF.